This T cell receptor beta chain came from a study of technical replicates of blood from several donors (dated by TCRdb to 2016 to 2017). Library construction relied on the immunoSEQ multiplex PCR assay. TCRdb re-hosts the immuneACCESS table, in-frame sequences only. Its copies lack some clones; in the studies checked, an unresolved V gene accounts for under half of them, and the cause for the rest is not known. Here the sample has 9,500 to 15,000 clones; 93% occur a single time. The top ten clonotypes cover less than 9.5% of the sample. Regarding this clone: Its antigen remains unidentified. Base quality data are lacking; no much larger clone is found one base away.

From the cysteine through the phenylalanine, the CDR3 covers 16 amino acids. Of the read, only the CDR3 DNA is kept; its 48 bases are in frame from base 1. Looking up the germline V gene (reference sequence) yields CDR1 WNHNN and CDR2 SYGVQD. V loses 4 bases of germline sequence and J loses 5 bases, and the interval between the two ends is 17 bases. The chain is made from TRBV10-1 and TRBJ2-2; TRBD1 is possibly the D segment (6 matching bases). The specimen sequenced was PBMCs. This sequence was found in a human donor in good health. The CDR3 sequence is CASSGPPGEGTGELFF. In nucleotide form, the sequence is TGCGCCAGCAGTGGTCCCCCAGGGGAAGGAACCGGGGAGCTGTTTTTT.